This T cell receptor beta chain was recorded in a study of blood T cells in healthy people across ages. Alongside a J-beta primer mix, a sample-barcoded 5' primer served in a second PCR lasting roughly 6 to 11 cycles. MiXCR, run by TCRdb on the 5' RACE reads, gives a single entry per CDR3 protein. The table records fewer than 900,000 distinct CDR3 sequences, approximately 43% of them present only once. CDR1 is SQVTM, CDR2 ANQGSEA, per germline. With 6 bases clipped from V and 1 base from J, the junction kept 10 bases outside the gene matches. CDR3 length equals 17 residues. Sequences were obtained from blood. The chain carries TRBV29-1 and TRBJ2-2; 11 positions agree with TRBD1. The sequence was collected from an older woman in good health. The CDR3: CSVNLGQGVENTGELFF. The CDR3 nucleotides are TGCAGCGTGAACCTGGGACAGGGGGTGGAGAACACCGGGGAGCTGTTTTTT.